These T cell receptor beta chains were read from a single sample in a study of T cell changes during pregnancy in multiple sclerosis. The method was immunoSEQ multiplex PCR; TCRdb's version includes in-frame clones alone and lacks a portion of them. Of 50,000 to 65,000 clones detected, about nine tenths appear once; the ten largest clones hold 0.38%. Sequencing used CD4+ T cells from peripheral blood mononuclear cells, obtained in the third trimester of pregnancy. These receptor sequences come from a female donor with multiple sclerosis, enrolled in a pregnancy study. The conserved cysteine and the conserved F or W are not part of the CDR3 here. The size entry is marked missing in some rows and otherwise reads once, few, many or a size class.

cdr3_length	clone_size	v_call	j_call	cdr3_aa
13	few	TRBV30	TRBJ1-1	AWSQQGGGYTEAF
14	-	TRBV5-6	TRBJ1-1	ASSSQGNRPDTEAF
11	-	TRBV29-1	TRBJ1-5	SVAMGGNQPQH
13	-	TRBV5-5	TRBJ2-7	ASSLESRAAYEQY
13	-	TRBV7-8	TRBJ1-4	ASSQTAQGGEKLF
13	-	TRBV19	TRBJ1-1	ASKTGETGETEAF
13	-	TRBV19	TRBJ1-5	ASSKGGQPNQPQH
12	-	TRBV18	TRBJ2-7	ASSPPVQIHEQY
11	-	TRBV29-1	TRBJ1-1	SAPVGGDTEAF
15	-	TRBV5-1	TRBJ2-7	ASQPKHGTSGGYEQY
15	-	TRBV10-1	TRBJ2-3	ASSERGSGRNTDTQY
13	-	TRBV19	TRBJ2-5	ASKTPGSGQETQY
12	once	TRBV10-3	TRBJ2-7	AISKDRGDYEQY
14	-	TRBV7-2	TRBJ2-2	ASSLRPTEDRGELF
15	-	TRBV5-6	TRBJ1-4	ASSETGAALRREKLF
13	-	TRBV19	TRBJ1-6	ASSIGTGAGSPLH
12	-	TRBV25-1	TRBJ1-4	ASSEGKGGEKLF
16	once	TRBV7-7	TRBJ1-1	ASSPYRRQGGKGTEAF
13	-	TRBV27	TRBJ2-2	ASSPERGGTGELF
12	once	TRBV5-6	TRBJ2-1	ASSRTGLYNEQF
14	-	TRBV2	TRBJ2-1	ASSVPPRGDLNEQF
15	-	TRBV6-4	TRBJ2-2	ASRNKGQGINTGELF
11	-	TRBV15	TRBJ2-5	ATSRGLWETQY
14	-	TRBV5-1	TRBJ2-6	ASSFAGSSGANVLT
13	-	TRBV29-1	TRBJ2-3	SVGATGVVADTQY
12	few	TRBV7-3	TRBJ1-1	ASSLSQGNTEAF
13	-	TRBV9	TRBJ1-5	ASSVGGSSNQPQH
12	few	TRBV10-1	TRBJ1-5	ASSAGHSNQPQH
15	-	TRBV7-2	TRBJ1-2	ASSLATALDGSYGYT
14	-	TRBV9	TRBJ2-3	ASSGGTSGGLDTQY
13	few	TRBV4-1	TRBJ1-2	ASSRDYPGAYGYT
11	once	TRBV28	TRBJ1-5	ASRGASNQPQH
12	-	TRBV9	TRBJ1-2	ASRPPGNRGGYT
13	-	TRBV2	TRBJ1-2	ASSPQVGQPDGYT
12	-	TRBV29-1	TRBJ2-1	SGSVRLAVSEQF
13	-	TRBV4-2	TRBJ1-5	ASSHGRQKNQPQH
11	-	TRBV4-1	TRBJ1-3	ASSQDSSGTIY
11	-	TRBV6-5	TRBJ1-2	ASSLYSNYGYT
13	-	TRBV30	TRBJ2-3	AWGLAGGLTDTQY
14	-	TRBV4-3	TRBJ2-3	ASSQDVSGLGDTQY
12	-	TRBV5-1	TRBJ1-5	ASSLTESHQPQH
12	once	TRBV7-8	TRBJ2-5	ASNRDSLQETQY
13	-	TRBV27	TRBJ2-1	ASSPSVNREGEQF
13	-	TRBV7-8	TRBJ2-7	ASSLEQGASDEQY
13	-	TRBV13	TRBJ1-1	ASSGRDTVNTEAF